These T cell receptor beta chains were read from a single sample in a study of regulatory T cells in long-lasting Graves disease. TCRdb reanalysed the multiplex PCR reads using MiXCR and keeps one entry per CDR3 protein. The sample lists over 650,000 distinct CDR3 sequences; around 30% were seen once. Sample: peripheral blood mononuclear cells (PBMCs), taken when the disease was refractory, from a patient treated with antithyroid drugs. These receptors originate from a female donor with Graves disease. CDR3s include the opening cysteine and the closing phenylalanine or tryptophan. Fields, in order: J gene, V gene, CDR3 protein.

j_gene: TRBJ1-6; v_gene: TRBV12-3/TRBV12-4; CDR3aa: CASRDRGPLHF
j_gene: TRBJ2-5; v_gene: TRBV5-1; CDR3aa: CASSFGATETQYF
j_gene: TRBJ1-2; v_gene: TRBV4-2; CDR3aa: CASSQVPGQVTRYGYTF
j_gene: TRBJ1-5; v_gene: TRBV20-1; CDR3aa: CSARDLRTGGAGGNQPQHF
j_gene: TRBJ2-1; v_gene: TRBV5-1; CDR3aa: CASRPSGSSSYNEQFF
j_gene: TRBJ2-5; v_gene: TRBV10-1; CDR3aa: CASSESGCCQETQYF
j_gene: TRBJ2-7; v_gene: TRBV5-1; CDR3aa: CASSPGLGHEQYF
j_gene: TRBJ1-6; v_gene: TRBV6-1; CDR3aa: CASSPTERLSPLHF
j_gene: TRBJ2-7; v_gene: TRBV4-2; CDR3aa: CASSPSTTTDSYEQYF
j_gene: TRBJ2-7; v_gene: TRBV27; CDR3aa: CASSYSKSLADSYEQYF
j_gene: TRBJ2-1; v_gene: TRBV5-4; CDR3aa: CASSPQTSYNEQFF
j_gene: TRBJ2-7; v_gene: TRBV6-5; CDR3aa: CASSYGVGYEQYF
j_gene: TRBJ1-6; v_gene: TRBV6-1; CDR3aa: CATVDRRGSPLHF
j_gene: TRBJ2-7; v_gene: TRBV20-1; CDR3aa: CSARDPGTKIDEQYF
j_gene: TRBJ2-4; v_gene: TRBV7-3; CDR3aa: CASSQFDGGMDIQYF
j_gene: TRBJ1-1; v_gene: TRBV20-1; CDR3aa: CSAKQRVNTEAFF
j_gene: TRBJ1-5; v_gene: TRBV6-2/TRBV6-3; CDR3aa: CASSNGQSSNQPQHF
j_gene: TRBJ2-7; v_gene: TRBV7-9; CDR3aa: CASSSPLPGEQYF
j_gene: TRBJ1-5; v_gene: TRBV19; CDR3aa: CASTPYQGAGQPQHF
j_gene: TRBJ2-7; v_gene: TRBV11-2; CDR3aa: CASSLPAGPYEQYF
j_gene: TRBJ2-5; v_gene: TRBV7-3; CDR3aa: CASSLAGPKGTQYF
j_gene: TRBJ2-7; v_gene: TRBV18; CDR3aa: CASSPRDRPYEQYF
j_gene: TRBJ1-1; v_gene: TRBV7-2; CDR3aa: CASRPVAGTIWTEAFF
j_gene: TRBJ2-5; v_gene: TRBV15; CDR3aa: CATSRDKAGQETQYF
j_gene: TRBJ1-1; v_gene: TRBV14; CDR3aa: CASSQTTGRVAEAFF
j_gene: TRBJ1-6; v_gene: TRBV15; CDR3aa: CATRRTVNSPLHF
j_gene: TRBJ2-1; v_gene: TRBV19; CDR3aa: CASRTGTSANNEQFF
j_gene: TRBJ1-2; v_gene: TRBV9; CDR3aa: CASSVNPGVDGYTF
j_gene: .; v_gene: TRBV28; CDR3aa: CASSFGDRAFF
j_gene: TRBJ1-6; v_gene: TRBV6-2/TRBV6-3; CDR3aa: CASSAGKGQGNSPLHF
j_gene: TRBJ2-5; v_gene: TRBV18; CDR3aa: CASSPPVGSETQYF
j_gene: TRBJ2-5; v_gene: TRBV30; CDR3aa: CAWEPGTGQETQYF
j_gene: TRBJ1-1; v_gene: TRBV20-1; CDR3aa: CSARFAGMNTEASF
j_gene: TRBJ1-4; v_gene: TRBV19; CDR3aa: CASSVRAGLQAPRNEKLFF
j_gene: TRBJ2-7; v_gene: TRBV2; CDR3aa: CASSPGTEWEQYF
j_gene: TRBJ2-7; v_gene: TRBV7-2; CDR3aa: CASSSGLAIQYF
j_gene: TRBJ2-2; v_gene: TRBV28; CDR3aa: CASSFWQGGTGELFF
j_gene: TRBJ1-2; v_gene: TRBV19; CDR3aa: CASSSSPLTSSYGYTF
j_gene: TRBJ1-4; v_gene: TRBV30; CDR3aa: CAWTYSTNEKLFF
j_gene: TRBJ1-6; v_gene: TRBV6-1; CDR3aa: CASRTYDGSPLHF
j_gene: TRBJ1-2; v_gene: TRBV4-2; CDR3aa: CASSQEDSRVYGYTF
j_gene: TRBJ1-1; v_gene: TRBV2; CDR3aa: CASSEEARKRDTEAFF
j_gene: TRBJ1-1; v_gene: TRBV5-1; CDR3aa: CASSFPRDTENTEAFF
j_gene: TRBJ1-6; v_gene: TRBV12-3/TRBV12-4; CDR3aa: CASSFFYYSPLHF
j_gene: TRBJ1-2; v_gene: TRBV2; CDR3aa: CASSLRDVGNYGYTF
j_gene: TRBJ1-4; v_gene: TRBV19; CDR3aa: CASSIGVPGTATNEKLFF